The present T cell receptor beta chain was sequenced within a study of shared clonotypes between healthy human individuals. CD45RO-negative cells were positively selected for CCR7, leaving out terminally differentiated effector memory CD45RA+ cells. The protocol was immunoSEQ multiplex PCR, while the TCRdb copy is restricted to in-frame clones and leaves out a portion. The sample carries about 580,000 clones, about 98% recorded once. The CDR3 totals 12 residues. Germline CDR1 and CDR2: SQVTM and ANQGSEA. V gave up 6 bases and J gave up 4 bases, with 13 bases separating them. The sequencing sample was made of naive CD8+ T cells sorted from blood. The chain links TRBV29-1 to TRBJ2-7; possibly TRBD1 for D (6 bases). The clonotype was recovered from a man between 25 and 39 years old in good health. This CDR3 reads CSVSDSQYEQYF. The CDR3, as DNA: TGCAGCGTATCGGACAGCCAATACGAGCAGTACTTC.